This passage covers 24 T cell receptor beta chains from one sample sequenced in a study of early T cells in non-severe SARS-CoV-2 infection. TCRdb reanalysed the 5' RACE reads using MiXCR and keeps one entry per CDR3 protein. The table lists more than 90,000 distinct CDR3 sequences, about 10% of them singletons. Material: whole blood. The receptors here all came from an adult who was a healthcare worker with PCR-confirmed SARS-CoV-2 infection or an uninfected control (not recorded which).

The sample holds many counts of this clonotype. The V gene is TRBV29-1, the J gene TRBJ2-4; TRBD2 might be the D (5 bases). Trimming removed 6 bases from V and 3 bases from J, with 15 bases in between. CDR1 is SQVTM, CDR2 ANQGSEA, per germline. The CDR3 runs to 14 residues. The CDR3 loop reads CSVGLDGLKNIQYF. The CDR3 DNA is TGCAGCGTGGGCCTGGACGGACTCAAAAACATTCAGTACTTC.

V is TRBV7-9 and J is TRBJ1-4, with D hard to call. This CDR3 comprises 13 residues. V lost 10 bases and J lost 3, with 12 bases in between. From germline, CDR1 is SEHNR and CDR2 FQNEAQ (reference sequence). The CDR3 DNA is TGTGCCACCACCCCCCGGGCTAATGAAAAACTGTTTTTT. It translates to CATTPRANEKLFF. Looking up the rest from reference TRBV7-9 and TRBJ1-4 gives the full variable domain: DTGVSQNPRHKITKRGQNVTFRCDPISEHNRLYWYRQTLGQGPEFLTYFQNEAQLEKSRLLSDRFSAERPKGSFSTLEIQRTEQGDSAMYLCATTPRANEKLFFGSGTQLSVL.

The rearrangement uses TRBV7-9 and TRBJ2-7; TRBD2 is a possible D gene (5 bases). This CDR3 has 14 amino acids. CDR1 and CDR2 from the germline V gene are SEHNR and FQNEAQ (reference sequence). V lost 5 bases to trimming and J lost 3 bases, with 14 bases between them. CDR3 in amino acids: CASSPGGYHYEQYF. The CDR3 DNA is TGTGCCAGCAGCCCTGGCGGGTACCACTACGAGCAGTACTTC.

Only a few counts were recorded for this clonotype. The junction differs from germline at one of its ends, possibly a read error. This chain uses TRBV6-1 with TRBJ1-6; D may be TRBD1 (6 bases). Germline-derived CDR1 and CDR2 are MNHNS and SASEGT. The CDR3 is made up of 14 amino acids. In DNA, the CDR3 is TGTGCCAGCAGTGAAGTGGACAGTTATTCACCCCTCCATTTT. Amino acids: CASSEVDSYSPLHF.

This clonotype came up a few times. V is TRBV7-8 and J is TRBJ2-3; D is undetermined. The CDR3 spans 16 residues. The V and J ends lost 7 bases and 1 base respectively, with 18 bases between them. Germline-derived CDR1 and CDR2 are SGHVS and FQNEAQ. The CDR3 loop reads CASIQRFQKGTDTQYF. For the CDR3, the DNA is TGTGCCAGCATCCAGAGATTCCAGAAAGGCACAGATACGCAGTATTTT.

This clonotype was counted only a few times. V usage is TRBV7-9 and J usage is TRBJ2-7, with 7 bases that match TRBD2. The junction had 10 bases not matched to a gene; V was cut back by 3 bases and J by 11 bases. The CDR3 is made up of 13 amino acids. Germline V gene sequence: CDR1 SEHNR, CDR2 FQNEAQ (reference sequence). As DNA, the CDR3 is TGTGCCAGCAGCTTTACCCCCCGGGGGGTGGAGTACTTC. Translating it yields CASSFTPRGVEYF.

In this sample, this clonotype turned up a few times. The rearrangement joins TRBV4-2 to TRBJ2-1; TRBD2 matches at 10 bases. Germline lookup yields CDR1 LGHNA and CDR2 YNFKEQ. This CDR3 region has 17 residues. V shed 1 base, J shed 2 bases, and the junction held 5 bases outside the gene matches. The CDR3 bases are TGTGCCAGCAGCCAAGTCTCGGGACTAGCGACCTACAATGAGCAGTTCTTC. It yields the protein CASSQVSGLATYNEQFF.

The V gene is TRBV6-6, the J gene TRBJ2-4; 7 bases fit TRBD2. The CDR3 is made up of 17 amino acids. Trimming cost V 6 bases and J 3 bases; bases outside gene matches: 14. Germline V gene data show CDR1 as MNHNY and CDR2 as SVGAGI (reference sequence). This CDR3 is CASSYSMGGMGKNIQYF. In nucleotides, the CDR3 is TGTGCCAGCAGCTATTCCATGGGGGGGATGGGCAAAAACATTCAGTACTTC.

J is TRBJ2-2 and V is TRBV9; no reliable D call. Germline V lookup: CDR1 SGDLS, CDR2 YYNGEE. This CDR3 is built from 16 residues. The V end lost 0 bases, the J end lost 1 base, and 10 bases lay between the germline ends. CDR3 amino acids: CASSVAGPLNTGELFF. The CDR3 bases are TGTGCCAGCAGCGTAGCTGGGCCCCTGAACACCGGGGAGCTGTTTTTT. The variable domain in full, with the rest retrieved from reference TRBV9 and TRBJ2-2, is DSGVTQTPKHLITATGQRVTLRCSPRSGDLSVYWYQQSLDQGLQFLIQYYNGEERAKGNILERFSAQQFPDLHSELNLSSLELGDSALYFCASSVAGPLNTGELFFGEGSRLTVL.

CDR3 in amino acids: CASSFYDTQETQYF. The CDR3 nucleotides read TGTGCCAGCAGTTTCTATGACACCCAAGAGACCCAGTACTTC. The chain employs TRBV12-3 or TRBV12-4 and TRBJ2-5; D is uncertain. Trimming shortened V by 3 bases and J by 1 base, and 9 bases separated the two germline ends. The CDR3 has 14 amino acids.

In this sample, this clonotype turned up a few times. The chain is built from TRBV18 and TRBJ2-7; D might be TRBD2 (6 bases). The ends were cut back, 3 bases at V and 0 bases at J, with 15 bases in the middle. This CDR3 has 16 residues. The germline gives CDR1 KGHSH, CDR2 LQKENI. DNA of the CDR3: TGTGCCAGCTCACCTGAGGCGGGGCCTGACTCCTACGAGCAGTACTTC. Amino acid sequence: CASSPEAGPDSYEQYF.

This clonotype was picked up many times. V gene TRBV11-2 combines with J gene TRBJ1-1; D is ambiguous. V was shortened by 1 base and J by 7 bases, with 7 bases between the two germline ends. This CDR3 has 12 amino acids. Germline values: CDR1 SGHAT, CDR2 FQNNGV. CDR3 nucleotides: TGTGCCAGCAGCTTAGTCGGGGATGAAGCTTTCTTT. This encodes CASSLVGDEAFF.

The rearrangement uses TRBV18 and TRBJ2-2, with D unresolved. Germline CDR1 reads KGHSH; CDR2 reads LQKENI. The V gene lost 3 bases and the J gene lost 3 bases, with 8 bases spanning the gap. The length of the CDR3 is 14 residues. In DNA form, the CDR3 reads TGTGCCAGCTCACCCTACGCGGACACCGGGGAGCTGTTTTTT. It specifies CASSPYADTGELFF.

The genes are TRBV24-1 and TRBJ2-3; D possibly corresponds to TRBD2 (6 bases). CDR3 length: 14 amino acids. V lost 7 bases and J lost 3, with 13 bases in between. Germline loops: CDR1 KGHDR, CDR2 SFDVKD. The chain's CDR3 is CATRGSGKTDTQYF. The CDR3 DNA follows: TGTGCCACCAGGGGTAGCGGAAAGACAGATACGCAGTATTTT.

This clonotype has more than one count but fewer than ten. The J gene is TRBJ1-6, the V gene TRBV4-1; 10 bases match TRBD1. The CDR3 has 14 residues. V shed 4 bases and J 8 bases; nucleotides not matched to a gene: 2. From germline, CDR1 is MGHRA and CDR2 YSYEKL. In DNA, the CDR3 is TGCGCCAGCAGCCCGGGGACAGGGGATTCACCCCTCCACTTT. Translating it yields CASSPGTGDSPLHF.

The V gene is TRBV18, the J gene TRBJ2-5, with D perhaps TRBD1 (5 bases). V was trimmed by 3 bases and J by 2 bases, leaving 7 bases between them. Germline V lookup: CDR1 KGHSH, CDR2 LQKENI. This CDR3 has 13 residues. The CDR3 region is CASSPDNQETQYF. The CDR3 region has the DNA TGTGCCAGCTCACCGGACAATCAAGAGACCCAGTACTTC.

The table lists this clonotype with a few counts. J is TRBJ2-1 and V is TRBV5-1, with 10 bases aligning to TRBD2. The CDR3 consists of 16 residues. The junction had 6 bases not matched to a gene; V was cut back by 0 bases and J by 6 bases. Germline values: CDR1 SGHRS, CDR2 YFSETQ. CDR3 sequence: CASSLAGTSASNEQFF. The CDR3 bases are TGCGCCAGCAGCTTGGCCGGGACTAGCGCTTCCAATGAGCAGTTCTTC.

This clonotype appeared a few times. The chain recombines TRBV29-1 with TRBJ2-7, with D uncertain. Germline CDR1 reads SQVTM; CDR2 reads ANQGSEA. The CDR3 spans 13 residues. Trimming removed 0 bases at V and 3 bases at J, with 9 bases between. The CDR3 bases are TGCAGCGTTGAAGAAGGGTCCAGCTACGAGCAGTACTTC. Translation: CSVEEGSSYEQYF.

This clonotype was seen a handful of times. The V and J genes are TRBV29-1 and TRBJ2-5; no firm D call. Germline V gene lookup returns CDR1 SQVTM and CDR2 ANQGSEA. The ends were cut back, 6 bases at V and 1 base at J, with 6 bases in the middle. CDR3 length: 11 amino acids. The CDR3 region has the DNA TGCAGCGTGGCGATCCAAGAGACCCAGTACTTC. Its protein is CSVAIQETQYF.

This clonotype was seen ten or more times. J is TRBJ2-1 and V is TRBV20-1; 7 bases agree with TRBD2. After removal of 3 bases from V and 3 bases from J, the junction contained 8 bases not matched to a gene. The CDR3 contains 15 residues. Germline V gene data show CDR1 as DFQATT and CDR2 as SNEGSKA (reference sequence). CDR3 coding DNA: TGCAGTGCTAGTCACCTCGCTAGCGGCTACAATGAGCAGTTCTTC. Translation gives CSASHLASGYNEQFF.

This chain links TRBV4-1 with TRBJ2-7, with D possibly TRBD1 on 5 matching bases. Per the germline V gene, CDR1 is MGHRA and CDR2 is YSYEKL. This CDR3 region has 15 residues. The V and J ends lost 5 bases and 3 bases respectively, with 17 bases between them. This chain's CDR3 is CASSSSPQGRYEQYF. In DNA, the CDR3 is TGCGCCAGCAGCTCCTCCCCCCAGGGCCGCTACGAGCAGTACTTC.

V usage is TRBV5-6 and J usage is TRBJ1-6, with unresolved D. The CDR3 is 17 residues long. V lost 3 bases to trimming and J lost 4 bases, with 17 bases between them. Germline V gives CDR1 SGHDT, CDR2 YYEEEE. CDR3 bases: TGTGCCAGCAGCTCCCGCGGGGAACAGAAATATAATTCACCCCTCCACTTT. This sequence encodes CASSSRGEQKYNSPLHF.

There are many counts of this clonotype. The gene calls are TRBV10-2 and TRBJ2-7; 9 nucleotides match TRBD1. V shed 3 bases and J 0 bases; nucleotides not matched to a gene: 6. The CDR3 has 16 amino acids. Germline V gene lookup returns CDR1 WSHSY and CDR2 SAAADI. The CDR3 DNA is TGCGCCAGCAGTGATCCGGGACAGGGCTTCTCCTACGAGCAGTACTTC. This gives the protein CASSDPGQGFSYEQYF.

The sample holds a few counts of this clonotype. The rearrangement links TRBV6-6 to TRBJ1-6; no definite D call. V lost 2 bases to trimming and J lost 9 bases, with 14 bases between them. This CDR3 is built from 15 residues. The V gene's germline CDR1 is MNHNY and CDR2 SVGAGI (reference sequence). The CDR3 protein is CASSYRGSEGSPLHF. As DNA, the CDR3 is TGTGCCAGCAGTTACCGCGGGTCCGAGGGTTCACCCCTCCACTTT.